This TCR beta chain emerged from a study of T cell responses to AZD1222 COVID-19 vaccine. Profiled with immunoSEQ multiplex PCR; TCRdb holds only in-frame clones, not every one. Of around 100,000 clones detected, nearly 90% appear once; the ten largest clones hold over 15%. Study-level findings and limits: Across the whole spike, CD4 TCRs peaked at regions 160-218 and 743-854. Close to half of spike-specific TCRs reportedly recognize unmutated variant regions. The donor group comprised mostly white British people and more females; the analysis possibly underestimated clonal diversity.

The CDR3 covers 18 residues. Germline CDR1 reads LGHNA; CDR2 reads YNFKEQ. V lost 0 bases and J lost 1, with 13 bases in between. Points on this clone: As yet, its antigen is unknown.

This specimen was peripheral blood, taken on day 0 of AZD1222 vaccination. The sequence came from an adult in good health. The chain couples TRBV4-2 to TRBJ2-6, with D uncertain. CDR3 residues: CASSQDSDGRSGANVLTF. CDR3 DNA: TGTGCCAGCAGCCAAGATTCGGATGGCCGTTCTGGGGCCAACGTCCTGACTTTC.